The 32 T cell receptor beta chains reported below all come from one sample, sequenced in a study of T-cell reconstitution after alpha-beta-depleted transplantation in children. The library targeted TCRbeta and was prepared with unique molecular identifiers. TCRdb called the PCR reads again in MiXCR, with one record for every CDR3 protein. This sample has about 4,800 distinct CDR3 sequences; around 7% occur once, and the top ten carry 1.8%. Sequenced material: PBMCs, mostly from graft donor cells, taken 60 days after TCRalphabeta/CD19-depleted stem cell transplant. Source of these receptors: a boy younger than two who had a stem cell transplant for SCID, so the T cells may come from the graft donor.

This clonotype was seen ten or more times. DNA for the CDR3: TGTGCCAGCAGCCGGCGACTATTCTCCCTTAGCACAGATACGCAGTATTTT. Its translation is CASSRRLFSLSTDTQYF. V and J are TRBV3-1 and TRBJ2-3; TRBD2 is a possible D gene (5 bases). The CDR3 runs to 17 residues. Germline V gene data show CDR1 as LGHDT and CDR2 as YNNKEL (reference sequence). V lost 4 bases and J lost 0, with 17 bases in between.

Within the sample, this clonotype is medium-sized. J is TRBJ1-1 and V is TRBV18; 8 nucleotides agree with TRBD1. The CDR3 runs 15 residues. Looked up from germline, CDR1 is KGHSH and CDR2 is LQKENI. Trimming at V came to 4 bases and at J to 0 bases, leaving 4 bases not matched to a gene. The CDR3: CASSLRTGMNTEAFF. In nucleotides, the CDR3 is TGTGCCAGCTCACTCCGGACAGGGATGAACACTGAAGCTTTCTTT. Filled out from reference TRBV18 and TRBJ1-1, the complete variable domain reads NAGVMQNPRHLVRRRGQEARLRCSPMKGHSHVYWYRQLPEEGLKFMVYLQKENIIDESGMPKERFSAEFPKEGPSILRIQQVVRGDSAAYFCASSLRTGMNTEAFFGQGTRLTVV.

This clonotype ranks as medium-sized (0.01 to 0.1%). This chain uses TRBV6-2 or TRBV6-3 with TRBJ2-2; no clear D gene. The CDR3 runs 15 residues. CDR1 and CDR2 (germline): MNHEY, SVGEGT. Trimming took off 6 bases at V and 4 bases at J, with 15 bases between the two ends. CDR3 in amino acids: CASRRRVVGTGELFF. CDR3 nucleotide sequence: TGTGCCAGCAGGCGCCGAGTGGTAGGCACCGGGGAGCTGTTTTTT.

This clonotype is large within its sample. The chain uses TRBV5-1 and TRBJ2-5; D is undetermined. This CDR3 contains 13 residues. V was pared by 0 bases and J by 7 bases, with 10 bases between. CDR1 SGHRS and CDR2 YFSETQ come from the germline V gene. The CDR3 DNA sequence: TGCGCCAGCAGCTTGGGCAGATGGAGGACCCAGTACTTC. This codes for CASSLGRWRTQYF.

Within the sample, this clonotype is medium-sized. The chain combines TRBV19 with TRBJ2-3, with 7 nucleotides matching TRBD1. The trim removed 3 bases at V and 2 bases at J, leaving 2 bases unmatched. Per germline, CDR1 LNHDA and CDR2 SQIVND (reference sequence). The CDR3 length is 14 residues. CDR3 sequence reads: CASSIGQATDTQYF. In DNA, the CDR3 is TGTGCCAGTAGTATCGGACAGGCCACAGATACGCAGTATTTT.

In its sample, this clonotype is medium-sized. CDR3 in DNA: TGTGCCAGCAGTTTCTATGGGGGGAACACTGAAGCTTTCTTT. Its translation is CASSFYGGNTEAFF. The chain uses TRBV12-3 or TRBV12-4 and TRBJ1-1; a weak D match, TRBD1 (5 bases). CDR3 size: 14 residues. Trimming removed 3 bases from V and 1 base from J, with 9 bases in between.

Relative to its sample, this clonotype is medium-sized. The chain is built from TRBV7-4 and TRBJ1-2; the D gene is possibly TRBD1 (6 bases). The CDR3 is 16 residues long. The V end lost 6 bases, the J end lost 1 base, and 18 bases lay between the germline ends. Germline-derived CDR1 and CDR2 are SGHVT and SQSDAQ. CDR3 sequence: CASSQNAPGDNYGYTF. In nucleotides, the CDR3 is TGTGCCAGCAGTCAGAACGCCCCAGGGGATAACTATGGCTACACCTTC.

This clonotype rates as medium-sized. The V and J genes are TRBV3-1 and TRBJ2-5, with no clear D. This CDR3 is built from 14 residues. The V gene's germline CDR1 is LGHDT and CDR2 YNNKEL (reference sequence). V lost 6 bases and J 5 bases, leaving 16 bases between the germline ends. The CDR3 reads CASRRWVEAETQYF. The CDR3 region has the DNA TGTGCCAGCAGGCGGTGGGTCGAGGCGGAGACCCAGTACTTC.

Sample share makes this clonotype medium-sized. The J gene is TRBJ2-2, the V gene TRBV5-1; no definite D call. This CDR3 region has 15 residues. Germline CDR1 is SGHRS and CDR2 is YFSETQ. V was pared by 3 bases and J by 2 bases, with 11 bases between. The CDR3 reads CASSSSQANTGELFF. DNA of the CDR3: TGCGCCAGCAGCTCCTCGCAGGCCAACACCGGGGAGCTGTTTTTT.

This clonotype was picked up many times. The chain recombines TRBV12-5 with TRBJ1-1; 8 bases are shared with TRBD1. Trimming took 2 bases from V and 2 from J; bases not matched to a gene: 7. There are 16 residues in the CDR3. Germline V gives CDR1 LGHNT, CDR2 FRNRAP. The CDR3 sequence: CASGLLTGETNTEAFF. Written as DNA, the CDR3 is TGTGCTAGTGGTTTGCTGACAGGGGAAACTAACACTGAAGCTTTCTTT.

In its sample, this clonotype ranks as medium-sized. The chain has TRBV3-1 and TRBJ2-7, with 10 positions matching TRBD1. CDR1 and CDR2 (germline): LGHDT, YNNKEL (reference sequence). CDR3 length equals 13 residues. Unmatched junction bases numbered 3, after V lost 1 base and J lost 9 bases. The DNA for the CDR3 is TGTGCCAGCAGCCAAGGCCGGGACAGGGGGCAGTACTTC. Translated, it gives CASSQGRDRGQYF.

In its sample, this clonotype ranks as medium-sized. This sequence joins TRBV24-1 and TRBJ2-7, with D perhaps matching TRBD2 (5 bases). V lost 1 base and J 4 bases, leaving 10 bases between the germline ends. Per the germline V gene, CDR1 is KGHDR and CDR2 is SFDVKD. The CDR3 consists of 14 residues. Here the CDR3 reads CATSDLRTVYEQYF. The CDR3 DNA reads as TGTGCCACCAGTGATTTAAGGACTGTTTACGAGCAGTACTTC.

This clonotype is judged large (0.1 to 1%). The chain couples TRBV12-3 or TRBV12-4 to TRBJ2-5, with 9 bases that match TRBD1. This CDR3 contains 15 residues. V shed 6 bases and J 4 bases; nucleotides not matched to a gene: 9. For the CDR3, the DNA is TGTGCCAGCAGGGCAACAGGGGGCGTAGGAGAGACCCAGTACTTC. Translating it yields CASRATGGVGETQYF.

This clonotype was recorded at least ten times. V usage is TRBV12-5 and J usage is TRBJ2-3; unclear D gene. V was shortened by 2 bases and J by 3 bases, with 9 bases between the two germline ends. Germline V gene sequence: CDR1 LGHNT, CDR2 FRNRAP. CDR3 length equals 14 residues. CDR3 nucleotide sequence: TGTGCTAGTGGTTTGCAGTACCGGACAGATACGCAGTATTTT. Its protein product is CASGLQYRTDTQYF.

This clonotype appeared a single time. Sequence at one end of the junction differs from germline and may be a read error. V gene TRBV3-1 combines with J gene TRBJ1-1; TRBD1 matches 8 bases. The CDR3 extends over 17 amino acids. Germline lookup yields CDR1 LGHDT and CDR2 YNNKEL (reference sequence). CDR3 region: CATSKLFLGTGNTEAFF. In nucleotides, the CDR3 is TGTGCCACCAGCAAGCTTTTTCTTGGGACAGGGAACACTGAAGCTTTCTTT.

This clonotype is termed medium-sized. CDR3 bases: TGCAGCGTGGGGACAGGGAGCACAGATACGCAGTATTTT. Protein sequence: CSVGTGSTDTQYF. The gene calls are TRBV29-1 and TRBJ2-3, with 9 positions matching TRBD1. Looked up from germline, CDR1 is SQVTM and CDR2 is ANQGSEA. The CDR3 runs 13 residues. Trimming cost V 6 bases and J 0 bases; bases outside gene matches: 1.

The sample holds many counts of this clonotype. The gene calls are TRBV21-1 and TRBJ1-2; the table's D call TRBD1 went unverified against the DNA. TRBV21-1 is flagged as a pseudogene. CDR3 length equals 19 residues. The CDR3 loop is CASSRHTGQGKTPNYGYTF. The CDR3 region has the DNA TGTGCCAGCAGCCGTCACACTGGACAGGGAAAAACTCCTAACTATGGCTACACCTTC.

Judged by abundance, this clonotype is medium-sized. The chain joins TRBV7-9 to TRBJ1-6; D gene unclear. The CDR3 covers 15 residues. In germline, CDR1 is SEHNR, CDR2 FQNEAQ (reference sequence). With 6 bases removed from V and 7 bases from J, the gap between germline ends came to 16 bases. CDR3 nucleotide sequence: TGTGCCAGCAGGCATACACGGACGGAAAATTCACCCCTCCACTTT. This translates into CASRHTRTENSPLHF. Supplemented by reference TRBV7-9 and TRBJ1-6, the full variable domain reads DTGVSQNPRHKITKRGQNVTFRCDPISEHNRLYWYRQTLGQGPEFLTYFQNEAQLEKSRLLSDRFSAERPKGSFSTLEIQRTEQGDSAMYLCASRHTRTENSPLHFGNGTRLTVT.

By sample share, this clonotype is medium-sized. The chain links TRBV20-1 to TRBJ1-6; D is uncertain. This CDR3 spans 15 amino acids. CDR1 DFQATT and CDR2 SNEGSKA come from the germline V gene (reference sequence). V lost 0 bases and J lost 5, with 11 bases in between. The CDR3 protein is CSARDLGVHNSPLHF. CDR3 in DNA: TGCAGTGCTAGAGATCTTGGAGTACATAATTCACCCCTCCACTTT.

This clonotype counts as medium-sized (0.01 to 0.1%). V is TRBV27 and J is TRBJ1-6, with 8 bases lining up with TRBD1. The CDR3 runs 15 residues. Germline V gene data show CDR1 as MNHEY and CDR2 as SMNVEV (reference sequence). Trimming at V came to 2 bases and at J to 4 bases, leaving 1 base not matched to a gene. CDR3 in DNA: TGTGCCAGCAGTTTAACAGGGGGTTATAATTCACCCCTCCACTTT. It is translated as CASSLTGGYNSPLHF.

This clonotype counts as medium-sized (0.01 to 0.1%). CDR3 DNA sequence: TGTGCCAGCAGCGCGGATAGCGGGGGGGCCACCGGGGAGCTGTTTTTT. Its protein is CASSADSGGATGELFF. The chain has TRBV9 and TRBJ2-2; 11 bases line up with TRBD2. CDR3 length: 16 residues. The V and J ends lost 3 bases and 4 bases, in that order; junction bases with no gene match: 5. From germline, CDR1 is SGDLS and CDR2 YYNGEE.

This clonotype occurred many times. The chain couples TRBV19 to TRBJ2-7; 7 positions agree with TRBD1. The germline gives CDR1 LNHDA, CDR2 SQIVND (reference sequence). The CDR3 consists of 15 residues. V gave up 5 bases and J gave up 3 bases; unmatched junction bases: 10. CDR3 sequence: CASSPWDSPFYEQYF. The CDR3 DNA reads as TGTGCCAGTAGTCCATGGGACAGCCCCTTCTACGAGCAGTACTTC.

In its sample, this clonotype ranks as medium-sized (0.01 to 0.1%). The chain couples TRBV12-3 or TRBV12-4 to TRBJ2-7, with a tentative D call TRBD1 (6 bases). The CDR3 runs to 13 residues. Trimming cost V 6 bases and J 2 bases, with 11 bases left between them. CDR3 in amino acids: CASSPRGPYEQYF. The CDR3 nucleotides read TGTGCCAGCAGCCCCAGGGGCCCCTACGAGCAGTACTTC.

This clonotype is classed as medium-sized. This chain links TRBV25-1 with TRBJ1-2; D is ambiguous. The CDR3 consists of 13 residues. V lost 10 bases, J lost 5 bases, and 17 bases lay in between. Germline assignment: CDR1 MGHDK and CDR2 SYGVNS. The CDR3 region is CAKLYQADYGYTF. The CDR3 region has the DNA TGTGCCAAACTCTACCAAGCGGATTATGGCTACACCTTC.

This clonotype qualifies as medium-sized (0.01 to 0.1%). The chain uses TRBV5-1 and TRBJ1-2; 11 bases are shared with TRBD1. Germline V gene sequence: CDR1 SGHRS, CDR2 YFSETQ. The CDR3 runs 14 residues. V was clipped by 0 bases and J by 8 bases; unmatched bases: 3. CDR3 nucleotides: TGCGCCAGCAGCTTGGTGGACAGGGGGCGAGGCTACACCTTC. Protein sequence: CASSLVDRGRGYTF.

By sample share, this clonotype is medium-sized. V and J are TRBV10-3 and TRBJ1-4; D might be TRBD1 (6 bases). The CDR3 runs to 15 residues. CDR1 and CDR2 from the germline V gene are ENHRY and SYGVKD. The V and J ends lost 4 bases and 3 bases respectively, with 12 bases between them. Here the CDR3 reads CAISVQGPSNEKLFF. The CDR3 region has the DNA TGTGCCATCAGTGTTCAGGGGCCATCTAATGAAAAACTGTTTTTT.

The rearrangement joins TRBV3-1 to TRBJ2-1, with 7 bases aligning to TRBD2. Unmatched junction bases numbered 16, after V lost 10 bases and J lost 1 base. The CDR3 sequence is 17 residues long. From germline, CDR1 is LGHDT and CDR2 YNNKEL (reference sequence). The CDR3 sequence is CATTHEGQRESYNEQFF. CDR3 coding DNA: TGTGCCACCACCCACGAGGGCCAGCGGGAATCCTACAATGAGCAGTTCTTC.

By sample fraction, this clonotype is medium-sized. The chain is built from TRBV20-1 and TRBJ1-5; D might be TRBD1 (6 bases). This CDR3 is built from 15 residues. Trimming took off 2 bases at V and 3 bases at J, with 14 bases between the two ends. Per germline, CDR1 DFQATT and CDR2 SNEGSKA (reference sequence). DNA of the CDR3: TGCAGTGCTAGACCCGGGCAGGGGAACAATCAGCCCCAGCATTTT. As protein: CSARPGQGNNQPQHF.

This clonotype appeared many times. This chain joins TRBV19 and TRBJ1-4; 10 positions agree with TRBD1. CDR3 length equals 15 residues. J gave up 7 bases and V 9 bases, and 11 bases lay outside the gene matches. From germline, CDR1 is LNHDA and CDR2 SQIVND (reference sequence). CDR3 loop: CARDPLTGGSEKLFF. The DNA of the CDR3 is TGTGCCAGGGACCCCTTGACAGGGGGCTCTGAAAAACTGTTTTTT.

Judged by abundance, this clonotype is medium-sized. J is TRBJ2-4 and V is TRBV14; tentative D call: TRBD2 (6 bases). Trimming took off 3 bases at V and 3 bases at J, with 15 bases between the two ends. This CDR3 comprises 16 residues. Looked up from germline, CDR1 is SGHDN and CDR2 is FVKESK. CDR3 in DNA: TGTGCCAGCAGCCACTTAAAGGAGGGAGGCAAAAACATTCAGTACTTC. Its translation: CASSHLKEGGKNIQYF.

This clonotype is termed medium-sized. The genes are TRBV10-2 and TRBJ2-1; 8 nucleotides agree with TRBD2. The CDR3 spans 21 residues. Trimming at V came to 4 bases and at J to 4 bases, leaving 24 bases not matched to a gene. Germline V lookup: CDR1 WSHSY, CDR2 SAAADI. The CDR3 DNA follows: TGCGCCAGCAGTGGGGGGGGAGACAGCCAGGGGACTAGACTGAGGTACAATGAGCAGTTCTTC. It translates to CASSGGGDSQGTRLRYNEQFF.

In its sample, this clonotype ranks as medium-sized (0.01 to 0.1%). This rearrangement joins TRBV5-1 to TRBJ2-5, with D uncertain. The V gene's germline CDR1 is SGHRS and CDR2 YFSETQ. The CDR3 has 17 amino acids. V was pared by 0 bases and J by 9 bases, with 24 bases between. CDR3 protein: CASSLVTTIIGSASQYF. The CDR3 bases are TGCGCCAGCAGCTTGGTCACTACGATTATTGGTTCAGCGTCCCAGTACTTC.